This T cell receptor (beta chain) was retrieved from a study of metastatic and nonmetastatic thyroid tumors. Whole-study context: Patients with malignant and benign thyroid disease provided blood and tumor or nodule tissue, whose repertoires were compared.

Patients were all untreated before their thyroid surgery. The germline CDR1 and CDR2 sequences are MNHNS and SASEGT. The V gene lost 4 bases and the J gene lost 7 bases, with 11 bases spanning the gap. The CDR3 has 14 amino acids. Under the authors' procedure: Researchers built a distant-metastasis classifier for papillary thyroid cancer that drew on CDR3 differences across clinicopathological groups. TCRdb reanalyzed the PCR reads with MiXCR. The V and J calls come from TCRdb's annotation, not from the publication. The sample includes around 18,000 clones, less than 40% of them seen just once. General study results and limits: Relative to benign nodules, malignant thyroid tumors were reportedly characterized by significantly elevated TCR beta diversity in blood and tumor.

This clone counts as medium-sized. Its target is not known. Sequencing was performed on tumor tissue. The origin of this receptor is a female donor with papillary thyroid cancer or a benign thyroid nodule (not recorded which). Some clones in this sample may be carry-over from other donors' samples. The chain is built from TRBV6-1 and TRBJ1-6, with D uncertain. DNA of the CDR3: TGTGCCAGCAGTGTGGACGGATCAAATTCACCCCTCCACTTT. Its protein is CASSVDGSNSPLHF.